This record covers a single TCR beta chain. The sample originates from a study of T-cell reconstitution after alpha-beta-depleted transplantation in children. The CDR3 has 15 residues. V was pared by 3 bases and J by 5 bases, with 17 bases between. Looked up from germline, CDR1 is SGHDT and CDR2 is YYEEEE. Preparation of the TCRbeta library involved a method that used unique molecular identifiers. In TCRdb, the PCR reads were re-called with MiXCR into one record per CDR3 protein. The table has about 500,000 distinct CDR3 sequences, about 33% seen once. The input for sequencing was PBMCs from the stem cell graft donor, taken from the stem cell graft. The chain carries TRBV5-6 and TRBJ1-1; no reliable D call. The receptor's source is a human donor who donated a stem cell graft to a child with aplastic anemia. The CDR3 nucleotides read TGTGCCAGCAGCTACAGACCAGCTTACCAGACTGAAGCTTTCTTT. Amino acids: CASSYRPAYQTEAFF.